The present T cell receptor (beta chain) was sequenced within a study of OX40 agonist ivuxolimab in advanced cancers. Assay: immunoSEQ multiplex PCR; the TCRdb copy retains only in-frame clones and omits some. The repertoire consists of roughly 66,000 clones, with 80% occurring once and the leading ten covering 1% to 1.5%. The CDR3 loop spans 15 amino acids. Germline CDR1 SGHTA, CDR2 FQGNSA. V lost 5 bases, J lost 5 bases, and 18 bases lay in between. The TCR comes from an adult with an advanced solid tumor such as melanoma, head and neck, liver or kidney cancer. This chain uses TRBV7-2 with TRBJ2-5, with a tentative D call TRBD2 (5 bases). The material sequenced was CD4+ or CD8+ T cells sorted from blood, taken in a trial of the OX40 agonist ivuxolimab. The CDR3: CASSRLRAVGETQYF. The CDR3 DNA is TGTGCCAGCAGCCGGCTGAGGGCTGTGGGGGAGACCCAGTACTTC.